This TCR beta chain was sequenced during a study of blood T cell repertoires in COVID-19. Trimming stripped 1 base from V and 2 bases from J, with 10 bases between. CDR1 and CDR2 (germline): SGHNT, YYREEE (reference sequence). The CDR3 has 14 residues. Assay used: immunoSEQ multiplex PCR; TCRdb lists only in-frame clones, some missing. Of some 150,000 clones in the sample, 84% are singletons; the top ten hold under 7%. This clone was observed once. The material sequenced was PBMCs or T cells enriched from blood (not recorded which). The chain recombines TRBV5-4 with TRBJ2-7; D remains ambiguous. This sequence originates from a woman aged 50 to 65 who had been exposed to COVID-19. The CDR3 region has the DNA TGTGCCAGCAGCTTGAGACTCAACCCCTACGAGCAGTACTTC. Protein: CASSLRLNPYEQYF.